This TCR beta chain was captured in a study of shared clonotypes between healthy human individuals. Using immunoSEQ multiplex PCR, the repertoire was profiled, and TCRdb retains in-frame clones only, with some absent. The data show around 2,000,000 clones, with over 85% seen just once and about 1.1% held by the top ten. CD45RO-negative cells were positively selected for CCR7, leaving out terminally differentiated effector memory CD45RA+ cells. The junction had 4 bases not matched to a gene; V was cut back by 4 bases and J by 2 bases. The CDR3 loop spans 15 amino acids. Per germline, CDR1 MNHNS and CDR2 SASEGT. Note on this clone: No antigen is known for it.

Notes on the study in general: Generation probabilities of non-shared clonotypes were lower (relative to those shared by all four donors). Exclusively blood specimens were collected; tissue repertoires likely differ. Only a few donors were included, so the genetic and exposure-history diversity represented was limited.

The J gene is TRBJ1-4, the V gene TRBV6-1, with 7 bases lining up with TRBD1. The receptor was isolated from a man between 18 and 29 years old in good health. The sample comprised naive CD8+ T cells sorted from blood. CDR3 sequence (DNA): TGTGCCAGCAGTGGACCGACAGGGACTAATGAAAAACTGTTTTTT. Translated: CASSGPTGTNEKLFF.